This record looks at one T cell receptor beta chain sequence and its context. Its antigen is currently unknown. This sample was included in a study of cytomegalovirus exposure and HLA in healthy donors. Study outcomes and limitations: The listing of 150 or so TCR beta chains classed them as cytomegalovirus-associated.

Generated by immunoSEQ multiplex PCR, the TCRdb table keeps only in-frame clones and is missing some. The sample includes tens of thousands of clones, roughly 94% of them seen just once. The germline CDR1 and CDR2 sequences are SGHTA and FQGNSA. Germline trimming cut 7 bases from V and 6 bases from J; bases unmatched to any gene: 11. This CDR3 is built from 15 residues. This receptor was identified in a young woman in good health and CMV-seropositive. The rearrangement links TRBV7-2 to TRBJ2-1; 8 bases map to TRBD2. What was sequenced was PBMCs. The CDR3 is CASTKTGTRSNEQFF. The CDR3 DNA sequence: TGTGCCAGCACCAAGACCGGGACTAGGAGCAATGAGCAGTTCTTC.